The T cell receptor (beta chain) described here comes from a study of cytomegalovirus exposure and HLA in healthy donors. Broader study findings: Earlier findings revealed that most TCR beta V segments proved productive either about 87% or about 30% of the time. In a later analysis, a missense DCLRE1C variant was linked to TCR beta V- and J-gene trimming.

This clone has only a few counts. Its target is not known. 13 Jbeta primers and 60 Vbeta primers were used for the PCR. Here immunoSEQ multiplex PCR was the method, and the copy in TCRdb shows in-frame clones only, minus some. The table lists 120,000 or so clones, around 84% of them singletons, with over 5.5% in the top ten. Looked up from germline, CDR1 is MNHEY and CDR2 is SVGAGI. The CDR3 runs 15 residues. The V segment lost 10 bases and the J segment 1 base; nucleotides outside the gene matches: 6. This TCR was sampled from a woman in her forties in good health and CMV-seronegative. The source material was PBMCs. J is TRBJ1-5 and V is TRBV6-5; 11 bases are shared with TRBD1. CDR3 nucleotide sequence: TGTGCCACCGGACAGGGGGCAAGCAGCAATCAGCCCCAGCATTTT. Protein sequence: CATGQGASSNQPQHF.